One and the same sample provided the 15 T cell receptor beta chains below, sequenced in a study of naive CD8 T cells in extremely preterm neonates (dated by TCRdb to about 2017). The library came from the immunoSEQ multiplex PCR assay. TCRdb stores this immuneACCESS table with in-frame sequences only. Part of the clones is absent; in the studies checked, under half of the shortfall reflects unresolved V genes, and no reason is known for the rest. The sample includes fewer than 6,500 clones, with around 97% observed a single time. The ten most abundant clones make up about 8.6% of the sample. The sequenced sample consisted of naive CD8+ T cells from blood. These TCRs come from a human donor in good health.

J is TRBJ1-1 and V is TRBV5-6; no clear D gene. Germline lookup yields CDR1 SGHDT and CDR2 YYEEEE. CDR3 length equals 12 residues. Trimming stripped 4 bases from V and 6 bases from J, with 10 bases between. The CDR3 coding sequence is TGTGCCAGCAGCAGTGAGGCCCCTGAAGCTTTCTTT. It codes for CASSSEAPEAFF.

The J gene is TRBJ2-5, the V gene TRBV28; possibly TRBD1 for D (7 bases). Germline V gene sequence: CDR1 MDHEN, CDR2 SYDVKM. V lost 7 bases and J lost 2, with 17 bases in between. The CDR3 is 15 amino acids. This CDR3 is CASTRQGGRQETQYF. The CDR3 nucleotides are TGTGCCAGCACCCGACAGGGAGGAAGGCAAGAGACCCAGTACTTC.

This chain links TRBV2 with TRBJ2-5; 9 nucleotides align to TRBD1. The CDR3 contains 18 residues. V lost 6 bases, J lost 1 base, and 15 bases stayed unmatched. Looked up from germline, CDR1 is SNHLY and CDR2 is FYNNEI. The CDR3 is CASSPRDGDREGQETQYF. For the CDR3, the DNA is TGTGCCAGCAGCCCGAGGGACGGGGACAGGGAGGGCCAAGAGACCCAGTACTTC.

This chain links TRBV28 with TRBJ2-3; D is perhaps TRBD2 (5 bases). CDR3 length: 13 amino acids. From germline, CDR1 is MDHEN and CDR2 SYDVKM. Trimming removed 7 bases from V and 1 base from J, with 9 bases in between. CDR3: CASTPRGTDTQYF. The CDR3, as DNA: TGTGCCAGCACCCCGAGGGGCACAGATACGCAGTATTTT.

V and J are TRBV25-1 and TRBJ2-2, with 9 positions matching TRBD2. The V gene's germline CDR1 is MGHDK and CDR2 SYGVNS. V shed 2 bases, J shed 4 bases, and the junction held 2 bases outside the gene matches. The CDR3 sequence is 15 residues long. This CDR3 reads CASSEKAGGTGELFF. CDR3 sequence (DNA): TGTGCCAGCAGTGAAAAAGCGGGGGGCACCGGGGAGCTGTTTTTT.

A single count supports this clone. The chain employs TRBV28 and TRBJ2-5; 8 bases are shared with TRBD2. Per germline, CDR1 MDHEN and CDR2 SYDVKM. Losses at the gene ends were 7 bases for V and 4 bases for J; bases not matched to a gene: 14. CDR3 length: 16 residues. This CDR3 is CASTDTLSGRGETQYF. The CDR3 bases are TGTGCCAGCACCGATACCCTCAGCGGGAGAGGAGAGACCCAGTACTTC.

The chain combines TRBV28 with TRBJ1-5; maybe TRBD1 (5 bases). The CDR3 is 15 amino acids. V lost 5 bases to trimming and J lost 6 bases, with 17 bases between them. Germline-derived CDR1 and CDR2 are MDHEN and SYDVKM. The CDR3 region is CASSDLGREGQPQHF. CDR3 bases: TGTGCCAGCAGTGACCTGGGCAGGGAGGGTCAGCCCCAGCATTTT. Full variable domain (outside the CDR3, taken from reference TRBV28 and TRBJ1-5): DVKVTQSSRYLVKRTGEKVFLECVQDMDHENMFWYRQDPGLGLRLIYFSYDVKMKEKGDIPEGYSVSREKKERFSLILESASTNQTSMYLCASSDLGREGQPQHFGDGTRLSIL.

CDR3 nucleotides: TGTGCCAGTAGTATCAAAGCAGGACAGCCCTACGAGCAGTACGTC. Translated, it gives CASSIKAGQPYEQYV. The chain couples TRBV19 to TRBJ2-7; possible D gene TRBD1, 6 bases. V was shortened by 3 bases and J by 2 bases, with 14 bases between the two germline ends. Germline V gene sequence: CDR1 LNHDA, CDR2 SQIVND (reference sequence). The CDR3 contains 15 residues.

The J gene is TRBJ2-3, the V gene TRBV7-9; perhaps TRBD1 as D (6 bases). V was pared by 5 bases and J by 1 base, with 19 bases between. Germline loops: CDR1 SEHNR, CDR2 FQNEAQ (reference sequence). The CDR3 extends over 17 amino acids. CDR3 DNA sequence: TGTGCCAGCAGCGGTAGGGTACAGGGTATGGGCACAGATACGCAGTATTTT. Its translation: CASSGRVQGMGTDTQYF.

This chain links TRBV27 with TRBJ2-2; TRBD1 is a possible D gene (5 bases). Trimming shortened V by 0 bases and J by 4 bases, and 12 bases separated the two germline ends. Germline V gene lookup returns CDR1 MNHEY and CDR2 SMNVEV (reference sequence). The CDR3 sequence is 16 residues long. Written as DNA, the CDR3 is TGTGCCAGCAGTTTATCGAGCCCAGGGATCACCGGGGAGCTGTTTTTT. It encodes CASSLSSPGITGELFF.

About this clone itself: An end of the junction does not agree with germline; a read error may underlie this. The gene calls are TRBV6-1 and TRBJ2-1; 7 positions agree with TRBD1. The CDR3 is made up of 15 amino acids. CDR1 is MNHNS and CDR2 is SASEGT in the germline V gene. This CDR3 is CASSEDRDPYNEQFF. The CDR3 region has the DNA TGTGCCAGCAGCGAAGACAGGGACCCCTACAATGAGCAGTTCTTC.

This clone was observed once. The rearrangement links TRBV28 to TRBJ2-1; TRBD2 matches at 8 bases. Germline CDR1 and CDR2: MDHEN and SYDVKM. The CDR3 length is 12 residues. The V segment lost 2 bases and the J segment 13 bases; nucleotides outside the gene matches: 4. This CDR3 is CASSLPGRAQFF. The CDR3, as DNA: TGTGCCAGCAGTTTACCCGGGAGGGCACAGTTCTTC.

Remarks on this clone: The junction does not match germline at one end; this may be a read error. The rearrangement joins TRBV28 to TRBJ2-1, with D tentatively TRBD2 (5 bases). CDR1 and CDR2 (germline): MDHEN, SYDVKM. The CDR3 extends over 12 amino acids. The DNA for the CDR3 is TGTGCCACCAGTCCGGACTTCAATGAGCAGTTCTTC. This sequence encodes CATSPDFNEQFF.

The genes are TRBV9 and TRBJ2-1; 9 bases align to TRBD1. V lost 3 bases and J lost 3; bases outside the gene matches: 7. Germline V CDR1 and CDR2: SGDLS, YYNGEE. The CDR3 sequence is 16 residues long. Here the CDR3 DNA reads TGTGCCAGCAGCGGTTTGGGGGACAGGGACTACAATGAGCAGTTCTTC. Its translation: CASSGLGDRDYNEQFF.

The chain recombines TRBV7-2 with TRBJ2-7, with D possibly matching TRBD2 (7 bases). CDR1 is SGHTA and CDR2 is FQGNSA in the germline V gene. CDR3 length equals 15 residues. V lost 3 bases, J lost 3 bases, and 15 bases lay in between. The CDR3 is CASSLGRGALYEQYF. The DNA for the CDR3 is TGTGCCAGCAGCTTGGGACGGGGGGCCCTCTACGAGCAGTACTTC. The full variable domain, in which reference TRBV7-2 and TRBJ2-7 provide the parts outside the CDR3, is GAGVSQSPSNKVTEKGKDVELRCDPISGHTALYWYRQSLGQGLEFLIYFQGNSAPDKSGLPSDRFSAERTGGSVSTLTIQRTQQEDSAVYLCASSLGRGALYEQYFGPGTRLTVT.